This T cell receptor (beta chain) was identified during a study of T cells after yellow fever vaccination (dated by TCRdb to about 2019). Looking at the study overall: The SMART-Seq v4 Ultra Low Input RNA kit was used to prepare libraries from fractions with low cell numbers. Bulk PBMC replicates and cell subsets were isolated from blood drawn at multiple timepoints before and after both primary and secondary immunization. To follow T-cell clones before and after both primary and booster YFV17D yellow fever vaccination, bulk TCR alpha and beta repertoires underwent longitudinal sequencing. Two healthy male donors, one aged 18 to 30 and one aged 30 to 40 years, were included in the cohort.

Beyond this particular receptor, the publication reports: Compared with the primary T-cell response, the secondary T-cell response was weaker but faster, peaking on day 5 rather than day 15. Computational filtering was required because FACS-sorted repertoires could contain abundant contaminating clonotypes from the bulk population. Most clones expanded after primary vaccination (around 96% of CD4 and 80% to 90% of CD8) were re-detected after the booster, suggesting that broad memory maintenance occurred. Only a couple of donors were included in the study, so the extent to which the findings can be generalized is limited. A small share of clonotypes was detected in both CD4 and CD8 compartments, with the overlap likely arising from convergent recombination.

What the treatment or condition label conveys for this sample: live attenuated yellow fever vaccine strain. A standard Ficoll-Paque protocol was used to isolate PBMCs from peripheral blood. CD4 and CD8 T-cell fractions were isolated with Dynabeads CD4 and CD8 positive selection kits. TriZol was used to extract RNA from bulk PBMCs, CD4 and CD8 fractions, and dextramer-positive and dextramer-negative fractions. Per the germline V gene, SGHTA is the CDR1 and FQGNSA is the CDR2. V is reduced by 8 bases and J by 8 bases, leaving a spacing of 16 bases between them. The CDR3 numbers 13 residues from cysteine through phenylalanine. Only the CDR3 region is kept as DNA, spanning 39 bases read in frame from base 1. TCR cDNA was made using 5'RACE template switching, a step that added a universal primer site and unique molecular identifiers. Priming of cDNA synthesis was performed from both the TCR alpha and TCR beta constant segments. Library amplification used two PCR steps, and the second PCR step added sample barcodes and sequencing adapters. Sequencing of libraries was done on Illumina HiSeq 2500 (2x100 bp) or NovaSeq (2x150 bp). The published analysis was carried out like this. Reads were demultiplexed and collapsed into UMI consensus sequences with MIGEC, and V(D)J alignment was performed with MiXCR. Clonotypes responding to the vaccine were identified with edgeR on replicate PBMC samples, with the criteria of FDR below 0.01 and a log2 fold change above 5 up to day 15. Bulk clonotypes were assigned CD4 or CD8 identity according to which sequenced CD4 or CD8 repertoire held them at higher abundance. TCRdb reran the public reads through fastp at Q25 and MiXCR, keeping productive beta chains. Entries are consolidated by CDR3 protein sequence, retaining the most common genes and DNA. The V and J calls shown here were made by TCRdb, not taken from the authors' results. This sample is represented by around 300,000 distinct CDR3 sequences; roughly 13% of them were singletons. The top ten hold 0.45% to 0.65% of the sample.

Worth noting for this clonotype: Its antigen is still unknown. Base quality data are lacking; no much larger clone is found one base away.

This TCR was recovered from a man aged 30 to 39 who received the YFV17D yellow fever vaccine. This receptor chain uses TRBV7-2 and TRBJ2-1, with no confident D gene call. Sequenced here: CD4+ T cells sorted from PBMCs, sampled 45 days after the yellow fever booster vaccination. CDR3 loop: CASGLGVLDEQFF. The DNA reads TGTGCCAGCGGCCTTGGGGTTCTGGATGAGCAGTTCTTC.